These 5 T cell receptor beta chains were sequenced from one sample in a study of T cells in Graves' hyperthyroidism and ophthalmopathy. Template material for amplifying TCR beta CDR3 regions consisted of RNA transcripts. HTBI primers were the set used in a first-round RT-PCR of the TCR CDR3. One entry per CDR3 protein results from TCRdb running MiXCR on the multiplex PCR reads. The sample includes 450,000 to 500,000 distinct CDR3 sequences, less than 25% of them seen just once. Sequencing was performed on blood. Receptors originate from a woman in her 70s with Graves' ophthalmopathy.

This clonotype has at least ten counts. The chain uses TRBV6-1 and TRBJ1-1; D uncertain. The length of the CDR3 is 12 residues. CDR1 is MNHNS and CDR2 is SASEGT in the germline V gene. V dropped 1 base and J dropped 13 bases, with 13 bases sitting between them. CDR3 amino acids: CASSEVSWRDFF. The CDR3 DNA sequence: TGTGCCAGCAGTGAAGTAAGTTGGAGAGATTTCTTT.

The chain is built from TRBV20-1 and TRBJ1-3, with 7 nucleotides matching TRBD1. Germline trimming cut 6 bases from V and 4 bases from J; bases unmatched to any gene: 3. This CDR3 has 12 residues. Germline V CDR1 and CDR2: DFQATT, SNEGSKA (reference sequence). For the CDR3, the DNA is TGCAGTGCGGCAGGGGGGGGAAACACCATATATTTT. It translates to CSAAGGGNTIYF.

The J gene is TRBJ1-1, the V gene TRBV6-2 or TRBV6-3, with 8 positions matching TRBD1. CDR1 is MNHEY and CDR2 is SVGEGT in the germline V gene. This CDR3 region has 18 residues. V lost 0 bases to trimming and J lost 2 bases; unmatched junction nucleotides: 11. CDR3 sequence: CASSYSLLGQVKNTEAFF. The CDR3 region has the DNA TGTGCCAGCAGTTACTCACTTTTGGGACAGGTGAAAAACACTGAAGCTTTCTTT.

At least ten counts were recorded for this clonotype. The rearrangement joins TRBV28 to TRBJ2-2; 8 bases map to TRBD1. The germline gives CDR1 MDHEN, CDR2 SYDVKM. Trimming at V came to 5 bases and at J to 3 bases, leaving 2 bases not matched to a gene. This CDR3 has 14 residues. Here the CDR3 reads CASSRQGYTGELFF. Written as DNA, the CDR3 is TGTGCCAGCAGTCGACAGGGGTACACCGGGGAGCTGTTTTTT.

The J gene is TRBJ2-2, the V gene TRBV7-2; 10 nucleotides line up with TRBD2. The CDR3 has 15 amino acids. Germline V gene lookup returns CDR1 SGHTA and CDR2 FQGNSA. J lost 4 bases, V lost 3 bases, and 2 bases had no gene match. The DNA of the CDR3 is TGTGCCAGCAGCTTCCGGACTAGCGGCACCGGGGAGCTGTTTTTT. Protein sequence: CASSFRTSGTGELFF.